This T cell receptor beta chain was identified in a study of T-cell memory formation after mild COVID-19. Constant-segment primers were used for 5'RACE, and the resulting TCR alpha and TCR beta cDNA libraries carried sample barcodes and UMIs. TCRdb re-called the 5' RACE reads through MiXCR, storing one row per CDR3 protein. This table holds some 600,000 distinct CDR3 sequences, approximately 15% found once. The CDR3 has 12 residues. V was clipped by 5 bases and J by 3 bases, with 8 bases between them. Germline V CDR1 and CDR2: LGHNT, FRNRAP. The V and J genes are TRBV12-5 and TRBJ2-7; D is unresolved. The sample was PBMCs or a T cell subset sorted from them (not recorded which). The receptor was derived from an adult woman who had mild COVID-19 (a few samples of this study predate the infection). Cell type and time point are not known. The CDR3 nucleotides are TGTGCTAGTGGTCCCCAGGTCTACGAGCAGTACTTC. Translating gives CASGPQVYEQYF.